What follows is one TCR beta chain and its context. This clonotype was detected many times. Its cognate antigen has yet to be identified. There are no base qualities to consult, and no much larger clone falls within one base. The sample originates from a study of glioma-infiltrating T cells (dated by TCRdb to about 2016). Concerning the study at large: TCR alpha- and beta-chain repertoires were sequenced from glioma tissue, non-neoplastic brain tissue and matched peripheral blood mononuclear cells. To measure how far tissue and blood T-cell populations diverged, each tissue-infiltrating repertoire was compared against the peripheral blood repertoire of the same patient. The paired cohort was made up of three low-grade glioma patients, several primary glioblastoma patients and three non-glioma patients who contributed non-neoplastic brain tissue.

V has 4 bases trimmed and J has 5 bases trimmed; junction bases matching no gene number 12. Looking up the germline V gene (reference sequence) yields CDR1 MNHEY and CDR2 SMNVEV. From its cysteine to its phenylalanine, the CDR3 spans 16 amino acids. The kept DNA is CDR3 alone, 48 bases in frame from the first base. Overall study outcomes, separate from this receptor: Tissue and blood shared very few CDR3 sequences, a result attributed to high CDR3 diversity and limited sampling. VJ-independent divergence between tissue and blood was lower than expected in non-neoplastic patients but higher than expected in all gliomas, particularly low-grade gliomas. The group comparisons were based on small numbers of patients: three non-neoplastic, three low-grade glioma and fewer than ten glioblastoma patients.

TCR alpha and beta CDR3 regions were amplified with the iRepertoire nested amplicon-rescue multiplex PCR (arm-PCR) platform from RNA. The input for one-step reverse transcription and amplification was roughly 85-400 ng of tissue mRNA or PBMC total RNA. After bead purification, a secondary multiplex PCR added Illumina adapters, and libraries were gel-purified between 200 and 400 bp. The libraries contained internal 6-nucleotide barcodes that were used for demultiplexing. The libraries were sequenced on an Illumina MiSeq using 2x220 or 2x250 nucleotide paired-end reads. From the authors' description of their analysis: Paired reads were merged using FLASH 1.2.11 and were aligned to the GRCh37 human genome using BWA-MEM, after which TRA and TRB reads were extracted. An IMGT-derived reference of cassette sequences and CDR3 motifs, with pseudogenes included, was used for V and J assignment. Three-frame translation of reads was performed, and productive CDR3s were defined as those with a C...FGXG motif and no stop codons. Clonotypes were defined as unique combinations of V-J cassette pair and CDR3 amino acid sequence. Hamming distance filtering was applied to reads, with thresholds set by the sequence error rate of each sample in mapped regions. Through fastp at Q25 and MiXCR, TCRdb rebuilt clones from the public reads, retaining in-frame beta chains. Entries are consolidated by CDR3 protein sequence, retaining the most common genes and DNA. TCRdb's processing, not the authors' own work, is the source of the V and J calls. Across this sample there are 150,000 to 200,000 distinct CDR3 sequences, with more than 30% seen only once. Of the sample, 20% to 25% falls within the top ten clones.

This clonotype was obtained from a human donor with low-grade glioma or glioblastoma, undergoing nonglioma brain surgery, or in good health (not recorded which). Sequenced material: glioma tissue, nonneoplastic brain tissue, or PBMCs (not recorded which). This sequence uses TRBV27 and TRBJ2-7; 9 bases in the junction line up with TRBD1. The CDR3 protein sequence reads: CASSSPQGAQAHEQYF. The sequence in DNA is TGTGCCAGCAGTTCGCCACAGGGGGCCCAGGCCCACGAGCAGTACTTC.